This T cell receptor beta chain was recovered during a study of blood T cell repertoires in COVID-19. Study-wide background: The United States, Italy and Spain provided the acute and convalescent COVID-19 samples.

Original handling: Amplification of reference gene primers was used by the study to estimate nucleated cell counts. The table came from immunoSEQ multiplex PCR; TCRdb's copy has only in-frame clones and leaves some out. V and J calls and clone size are given by that table; D and trimming were obtained from the DNA. Of more than 300,000 clones listed, around nine tenths are singletons. While infection was still active, Seattle patients were enrolled and then followed longitudinally. The sequence derives from a woman aged 70-85 years with COVID-19, enrolled during active disease. Sequenced input: peripheral blood.

CDR3 in amino acids: CASSQDRDQPQHF. CDR3 nucleotides: TGTGCCAGCTCCCAGGACAGGGATCAGCCCCAGCATTTT. The rearrangement uses TRBV18 and TRBJ1-5, with 8 nucleotides matching TRBD1. The germline V gene has CDR1 KGHSH and CDR2 LQKENI. Trimming removed 6 bases from V and 5 bases from J; junction bases left unmatched: 3. There are 13 residues in the CDR3. Supplemented by reference TRBV18 and TRBJ1-5, the full variable domain reads NAGVMQNPRHLVRRRGQEARLRCSPMKGHSHVYWYRQLPEEGLKFMVYLQKENIIDESGMPKERFSAEFPKEGPSILRIQQVVRGDSAAYFCASSQDRDQPQHFGDGTRLSIL.